Below are 8 T cell receptor beta chains sequenced from a single sample in a study of regulatory T cells in long-lasting Graves disease. Arm-PCR of CDR3 regions and iRepertoire HTBI primers were used to build TCR beta libraries. TCRdb itself ran the multiplex PCR reads through MiXCR, one entry per CDR3 protein. The sample holds about 470,000 distinct CDR3 sequences, less than 25% seen once. Sample time point: persistent/refractory GD, antithyroid drugs over 5 years with positive TRAb. PBMC-derived RNA was used for the TCR library. The material was peripheral blood mononuclear cells (PBMCs), obtained when the disease was refractory, from a patient treated with antithyroid drugs. Receptors originate from a female donor with Graves disease.

The sample holds many counts of this clonotype. The rearrangement joins TRBV2 to TRBJ2-7; weak D call: TRBD1 (6 bases). Trimming pared 1 base from V and 3 bases from J, leaving 19 bases between. The CDR3 loop spans 17 amino acids. Germline V lookup: CDR1 SNHLY, CDR2 FYNNEI. As DNA, the CDR3 is TGTGCCAGCAGTGAAGGATGGCCCGCGGACAGAAACTACGAGCAGTACTTC. This sequence encodes CASSEGWPADRNYEQYF.

Note on this clonotype: A much larger clonotype is one base distant, so this may be a read error. The CDR3 does not end in the conserved phenylalanine or tryptophan, so this is likely a read error. The gene calls are TRBV28 and TRBJ2-7; 13 positions match TRBD2. With 6 bases clipped from V and 4 bases from J, the junction kept 6 bases outside the gene matches. Germline lookup yields CDR1 MDHEN and CDR2 SYDVKM. This CDR3 has 15 residues. The CDR3 DNA sequence: TGTGCCAGCAGCCTGGGACTAGCGGGACTATACGAGCAGTACCTC. Its protein product is CASSLGLAGLYEQYL.

At least ten counts were recorded for this clonotype. The V and J genes are TRBV3-1 and TRBJ2-7; a weak D match, TRBD2 (5 bases). V lost 0 bases to trimming and J lost 7 bases, with 19 bases between them. Germline lookup yields CDR1 LGHDT and CDR2 YNNKEL (reference sequence). CDR3 length equals 16 residues. The CDR3 region has the DNA TGTGCCAGCAGCCAAGAAAGATTCGGGGTCAGTGGGGAGCAGTACTTC. Translation gives CASSQERFGVSGEQYF.

This clonotype was detected many times. The genes are TRBV24-1 and TRBJ2-7; maybe TRBD2 (6 bases). This CDR3 spans 15 amino acids. The germline gives CDR1 KGHDR, CDR2 SFDVKD. V gave up 3 bases and J gave up 4 bases, with 15 bases separating them. The CDR3 DNA sequence: TGTGCCACCAGTGATCCGGGACGCGGGGAATACGAGCAGTACTTC. Amino acid sequence: CATSDPGRGEYEQYF.

This clonotype was observed at least ten times. The chain combines TRBV12-3 or TRBV12-4 with TRBJ1-1; the match to TRBD1 covers 7 bases. Trimming removed 7 bases from V and 4 bases from J; junction bases left unmatched: 6. This CDR3 spans 13 amino acids. The CDR3 nucleotides read TGTGCCAGCAAAACCTCAGGGGGCACTGAAGCTTTCTTT. It is translated as CASKTSGGTEAFF.

This clonotype was picked up many times. This sequence joins TRBV30 and TRBJ1-2, with 9 bases aligning to TRBD1. The V gene end was trimmed by 7 bases and the J gene end by 1 base; junction bases not matched to a gene: 1. Germline V gives CDR1 GTSNPN, CDR2 SVGIG (reference sequence). The CDR3 extends over 12 amino acids. The CDR3 spells CALDRGNYGYTF. The CDR3 coding sequence is TGTGCCTTGGACAGGGGTAACTATGGCTACACCTTC. Full variable domain (remainder filled in from reference TRBV30 and TRBJ1-2): SQTIHQWPATLVQPVGSPLSLECTVEGTSNPNLYWYRQAAGRGLQLLFYSVGIGQISSEVPQNLSASRPQDRQFILSSKKLLLSDSGFYLCALDRGNYGYTFGSGTRLTVV.

With respect to this clonotype: One end of the junction fails to match germline, which may point to a read error. The chain joins TRBV4-1 to TRBJ2-2; possibly TRBD1 or TRBD2 for D (6 bases each). CDR1 MGHRA and CDR2 YSYEKL come from the germline V gene. This CDR3 region has 15 residues. The CDR3 nucleotides read TGTGTCAGCAGCCAGGAGGGGGGGAACACCGGGGAGCTGTTTTTT. Its translation is CVSSQEGGNTGELFF.

This clonotype was seen at least ten times. The chain carries TRBV25-1 and TRBJ1-1; D is unresolved. This CDR3 has 14 amino acids. Trimming removed 2 bases at V and 4 bases at J, with 11 bases between. Germline lookup yields CDR1 MGHDK and CDR2 SYGVNS. This CDR3 is CASSEPGEGTEAFF. Here the CDR3 DNA reads TGTGCCAGCAGTGAACCGGGAGAGGGCACTGAAGCTTTCTTT.